Presented here are 23 T cell receptor beta chains from one specimen sequenced in a study of T cell repertoires in cytomegalovirus infection. One entry per CDR3 protein, called by TCRdb with MiXCR from the reads. The table shows some 680,000 distinct CDR3 sequences, with roughly a third occurring only once. Sequencing used PBMCs. The receptors derive from a human donor in good health (CMV status not recorded). Some clones in this sample may be carry-over from other donors' samples.

This clonotype occurred a few times. The chain uses TRBV10-3 and TRBJ2-3; 9 nucleotides match TRBD1. Trimming took 0 bases from V and 4 from J; bases not matched to a gene: 11. From germline, CDR1 is ENHRY and CDR2 SYGVKD. CDR3 length: 18 residues. DNA for the CDR3: TGTGCCATCAGTGAGTCTTTAGAAGAACAGGGGGCCCCAGATACGCAGTATTTT. Its translation is CAISESLEEQGAPDTQYF.

There are a few counts of this clonotype. This sequence joins TRBV7-8 and TRBJ2-5; D unclear. V was trimmed by 5 bases and J by 1 base, leaving 11 bases between them. The CDR3 loop spans 14 amino acids. CDR1 and CDR2 from the germline V gene are SGHVS and FQNEAQ. The CDR3 here is CASSRGRFQETQYF. The CDR3 DNA reads TGTGCCAGCAGCCGAGGACGATTCCAAGAGACCCAGTACTTC.

The J gene is TRBJ2-1, the V gene TRBV12-3 or TRBV12-4; no clear D gene. V dropped 3 bases and J dropped 7 bases, with 19 bases sitting between them. This CDR3 contains 16 residues. The CDR3: CASSLSQVTGLNEQFF. As DNA, the CDR3 is TGTGCCAGCAGTTTGTCCCAGGTCACGGGTTTGAATGAGCAGTTCTTC.

The chain is built from TRBV5-1 and TRBJ1-3; D remains unclear. The CDR3 has 12 amino acids. V lost 2 bases to trimming and J lost 6 bases, with 6 bases between them. CDR1 is SGHRS, CDR2 YFSETQ, per germline. The CDR3 is CASSFGSNTIYF. CDR3 nucleotide sequence: TGCGCCAGCAGCTTCGGATCAAACACCATATATTTT.

The CDR3 DNA sequence: TGCGCCAGCAGCTTGGACAGGGCCTCGGCTTTCTTT. This translates into CASSLDRASAFF. The chain carries TRBV5-1 and TRBJ1-1, with a weak D call TRBD1 (6 bases). V was pared by 0 bases and J by 11 bases, with 11 bases between. The V gene's germline CDR1 is SGHRS and CDR2 YFSETQ. The CDR3 is 12 amino acids.

The chain carries TRBV6-1 and TRBJ1-2; 8 bases line up with TRBD1. The CDR3 contains 15 residues. Losses at the gene ends were 4 bases for V and 5 bases for J; bases not matched to a gene: 9. Germline-derived CDR1 and CDR2 are MNHNS and SASEGT. CDR3 amino acids: CASSVNRGVGYGYTF. CDR3 DNA sequence: TGTGCCAGCAGTGTCAACAGGGGGGTTGGATATGGCTACACCTTC.

This clonotype was found a few times. The CDR3 sequence: CASRTGSPLNTEAFF. CDR3 coding DNA: TGTGCCAGCAGGACAGGGTCCCCTCTGAACACTGAAGCTTTCTTT. The J gene is TRBJ1-1, the V gene TRBV27; 7 positions agree with TRBD1. The V gene's germline CDR1 is MNHEY and CDR2 SMNVEV (reference sequence). CDR3 length equals 15 residues. The V gene end was trimmed by 6 bases and the J gene end by 0 bases; junction bases not matched to a gene: 7.

The J gene is TRBJ1-1, the V gene TRBV12-3 or TRBV12-4, with D uncertain. The ends were cut back, 2 bases at V and 0 bases at J, with 7 bases in the middle. The CDR3 runs to 14 residues. DNA of the CDR3: TGTGCCAGCAGTTTATTAGCCATGAACACTGAAGCTTTCTTT. Translated: CASSLLAMNTEAFF.

This clonotype turned up a few times. CDR3 amino acids: CASSSRTSGRSSTDTQYF. As DNA, the CDR3 is TGTGCCAGCAGCTCTAGGACTAGCGGGAGATCTAGCACAGATACGCAGTATTTT. The V and J genes are TRBV13 and TRBJ2-3, with TRBD2 matching over 13 bases. CDR3 size: 18 residues. Germline V lookup: CDR1 PRHDT, CDR2 FYEKMQ (reference sequence). The J segment lost 0 bases and the V segment lost 4 bases, leaving 7 bases of the junction unmatched.

The chain carries TRBV7-2 and TRBJ1-6; D might be TRBD1 (5 bases). Germline CDR1 is SGHTA and CDR2 is FQGNSA. V lost 1 base, J lost 0 bases, and 13 bases lay in between. The CDR3 runs to 18 residues. The CDR3 region is CASSLDLWGVSYNSPLHF. As DNA, the CDR3 is TGTGCCAGCAGCTTAGATCTATGGGGGGTCTCCTATAATTCACCCCTCCACTTT.

The rearrangement links TRBV6-5 to TRBJ1-5, with a tentative D call TRBD1 (5 bases). The CDR3 has 16 amino acids. V was shortened by 5 bases and J by 3 bases, with 17 bases between the two germline ends. Per the germline V gene, CDR1 is MNHEY and CDR2 is SVGAGI. CDR3 region: CASSPRRQTANQPQHF. CDR3 in DNA: TGTGCCAGCAGTCCTAGGCGACAGACAGCCAATCAGCCCCAGCATTTT.

On this clonotype: This may be a read error: a much more frequent sequence differs by one nucleotide. The rearrangement links TRBV28 to TRBJ1-1, with a tentative D call TRBD1 (5 bases). The CDR3 is 16 residues long. Germline V gene sequence: CDR1 MDHEN, CDR2 SYDVKM. CDR3 DNA: TGTGCCAGCAGCCTCCGCACACAGGCCGGGTACACTGAATCTTTCTTT. It encodes CASSLRTQAGYTESFF. Full variable domain (rest looked up from reference TRBV28 and TRBJ1-1): DVKVTQSSRYLVKRTGEKVFLECVQDMDHENMFWYRQDPGLGLRLIYFSYDVKMKEKGDIPEGYSVSREKKERFSLILESASTNQTSMYLCASSLRTQAGYTESFFGQGTRLTVV.

The chain employs TRBV5-5 and TRBJ2-7, with 12 bases aligning to TRBD1. From germline, CDR1 is SGHKS and CDR2 YYEKEE (reference sequence). Trimming removed 2 bases from V and 6 bases from J; junction bases left unmatched: 9. This CDR3 has 16 residues. The CDR3 DNA sequence: TGTGCCAGCAGCTTTGACCCGGGACAGGGGGCAGGCGAGCAGTACTTC. It codes for CASSFDPGQGAGEQYF. Looking up the rest from reference TRBV5-5 and TRBJ2-7 gives the full variable domain: DAGVTQSPTHLIKTRGQQVTLRCSPISGHKSVSWYQQVLGQGPQFIFQYYEKEERGRGNFPDRFSARQFPNYSSELNVNALLLGDSALYLCASSFDPGQGAGEQYFGPGTRLTVT.

Details on this clonotype: A much larger clonotype is one base distant, so this may be a read error. The rearrangement uses TRBV6-6 and TRBJ1-5; D uncertain. The CDR3 contains 12 residues. Trimming left V 7 bases short and J 6 bases short, with 10 bases between. Germline CDR1 reads MNHNY; CDR2 reads SVGAGI (reference sequence). This CDR3 is CASTQCGQPQHF. Written as DNA, the CDR3 is TGTGCCAGCACTCAGTGTGGTCAGCCCCAGCATTTT.

The J gene is TRBJ1-5, the V gene TRBV19; tentative D call: TRBD1 (6 bases). Germline-derived CDR1 and CDR2 are LNHDA and SQIVND (reference sequence). CDR3 length: 15 residues. Trimming took off 7 bases at V and 7 bases at J, with 20 bases between the two ends. This chain's CDR3 is CASIETTGSRQPQHF. The CDR3, as DNA: TGTGCCAGTATTGAAACCACAGGGTCAAGGCAGCCCCAGCATTTT.

The rearrangement joins TRBV12-3 or TRBV12-4 to TRBJ1-5; TRBD1 matches 12 bases. J was trimmed by 7 bases and V by 3 bases; bases with no gene match: 1. CDR3 length equals 14 residues. The CDR3 loop reads CASSFGTGGQPQHF. As DNA, the CDR3 is TGTGCCAGCAGTTTCGGGACAGGGGGCCAGCCCCAGCATTTT.

This clonotype was found many times. The chain employs TRBV7-2 and TRBJ1-1; D gene ambiguous. The CDR3 sequence is 15 residues long. Germline V CDR1 and CDR2: SGHTA, FQGNSA. Trimming pared 2 bases from V and 2 bases from J, leaving 12 bases between. In DNA form, the CDR3 reads TGTGCCAGCAGCTTACAGGCAGAAAGAAACACTGAAGCTTTCTTT. Protein product: CASSLQAERNTEAFF.

The table lists this clonotype with a few counts. J is TRBJ2-2 and V is TRBV28; TRBD1 aligns across 9 bases. There are 18 residues in the CDR3. J gave up 1 base and V 7 bases, and 13 bases lay outside the gene matches. Germline CDR1 MDHEN, CDR2 SYDVKM. DNA for the CDR3: TGTGCCAGCACCGTACTCGGGACAGGGATCTTGAACACCGGGGAGCTGTTTTTT. Amino acids: CASTVLGTGILNTGELFF.

Regarding this clonotype: A much larger clone differs from this one at a single base, so this may be a read error. The conserved closing phenylalanine or tryptophan is absent in this CDR3, likely reflecting a read error. V is TRBV7-8 and J is TRBJ2-7, with 8 positions matching TRBD2. CDR3 size: 18 residues. After removal of 0 bases from V and 1 base from J, the junction contained 11 bases not matched to a gene. CDR1 and CDR2 from the germline V gene are SGHVS and FQNEAQ. The CDR3 region is CASSLALSVAGQSYEQYS. The CDR3 bases are TGTGCCAGCAGCTTAGCGTTATCAGTAGCGGGACAATCCTACGAGCAGTACTCC.

This clonotype has more than one count but fewer than ten. This sequence joins TRBV19 and TRBJ1-1; possibly TRBD1 for D (6 bases). CDR1 and CDR2 from the germline V gene are LNHDA and SQIVND (reference sequence). CDR3 length equals 16 residues. Trimming took off 5 bases at V and 4 bases at J, with 20 bases between the two ends. The CDR3 DNA sequence: TGTGCCAGTAGTGTCTCCGGGGGCGGAGGGGCCACTGAAGCTTTCTTT. Amino acids: CASSVSGGGGATEAFF.

The genes are TRBV11-2 and TRBJ2-4; 8 bases fit TRBD2. CDR3 size: 15 residues. V gave up 5 bases and J gave up 6 bases; unmatched junction bases: 9. Germline lookup yields CDR1 SGHAT and CDR2 FQNNGV. The CDR3 DNA sequence: TGTGCCAGCAGCCCGCCCTTGGCGGGGGGAAACATTCAGTACTTC. Residues: CASSPPLAGGNIQYF.

This clonotype was counted many times. This CDR3 reads CSVEGLASKKAGNEQFF. CDR3 sequence (DNA): TGCAGCGTTGAGGGTCTAGCGAGCAAGAAAGCCGGCAATGAGCAGTTCTTC. The rearrangement joins TRBV29-1 to TRBJ2-1; the D gene is possibly TRBD2 (6 bases). CDR1 and CDR2 from the germline V gene are SQVTM and ANQGSEA. V was shortened by 3 bases and J by 6 bases, with 24 bases between the two germline ends. The CDR3 length is 17 residues.

In nucleotides, the CDR3 is TGTGCCAGCAGCCAAATTCCGGGACAGCCGAACACTGAAGCTTTCTTT. Protein: CASSQIPGQPNTEAFF. The rearrangement links TRBV7-6 to TRBJ1-1, with TRBD1 matching 7 bases. The CDR3 covers 16 residues. Germline loops: CDR1 SGHVS, CDR2 FNYEAQ. The junction had 10 bases not matched to a gene; V was cut back by 5 bases and J by 1 base.